A selection of T cell receptor beta chains follows, all from one sample in a study of CD8 T cells in ankylosing spondylitis. MiXCR was run by TCRdb on the 5' RACE reads, yielding one entry per CDR3 protein. This table holds approximately 250,000 distinct CDR3 sequences, 8% to 11% found once. Source material: blood, either unsorted or a sorted T cell fraction (not recorded which). The receptors stem from a male donor with ankylosing spondylitis or in good health (not recorded which). Each CDR3 is given with its conserved first and last residue. The D gene is left open where the match is weak. A clone size is listed for some rows: how often the clone was seen (once, few, many), or a class if it is expanded.

abundance: many; v_gene: TRBV20-1; d_gene: .; j_gene: TRBJ1-1; CDR3aa: CSVMGRRAFF; CDR3nt: TGCAGTGTCATGGGACGGAGGGCTTTCTTT
abundance: .; v_gene: TRBV5-1; d_gene: TRBD1; j_gene: TRBJ2-1; CDR3aa: CASSRGTGEQFF; CDR3nt: TGCGCCAGCAGCAGGGGGACAGGTGAGCAGTTCTTC
abundance: few; v_gene: TRBV2; d_gene: TRBD2; j_gene: TRBJ2-1; CDR3aa: CASSSSGGIYNEQFF; CDR3nt: TGTGCCAGCAGTTCTAGCGGGGGGATCTACAATGAGCAGTTCTTC
abundance: many; v_gene: TRBV12-3/TRBV12-4; d_gene: TRBD1; j_gene: TRBJ1-1; CDR3aa: CASSTGQMNTEAFF; CDR3nt: TGTGCCAGCAGTACGGGACAGATGAACACTGAAGCTTTCTTT
abundance: few; v_gene: TRBV7-9; d_gene: .; j_gene: TRBJ2-1; CDR3aa: CASSSTLGGAFDEQFF; CDR3nt: TGTGCCAGCAGCTCCACCCTGGGGGGCGCGTTTGATGAGCAGTTCTTC
abundance: many; v_gene: TRBV29-1; d_gene: TRBD2; j_gene: TRBJ2-5; CDR3aa: CSVDGLAGEELETQYF; CDR3nt: TGCAGCGTTGATGGGTTAGCGGGAGAAGAGTTAGAGACCCAGTACTTC
abundance: many; v_gene: TRBV5-1; d_gene: .; j_gene: TRBJ2-2; CDR3aa: CASSTGKAGELFF; CDR3nt: TGCGCCAGCAGTACAGGAAAGGCCGGGGAGCTGTTTTTT
abundance: many; v_gene: TRBV11-2; d_gene: .; j_gene: TRBJ2-2; CDR3aa: CASSLRGTDTGELFF; CDR3nt: TGTGCCAGCAGCTTACGAGGTACTGACACCGGGGAGCTGTTTTTT
abundance: many; v_gene: TRBV5-1; d_gene: .; j_gene: TRBJ2-7; CDR3aa: CASSLDREGGEQYF; CDR3nt: TGCGCCAGCAGCTTGGATAGGGAGGGGGGCGAGCAGTACTTC
abundance: many; v_gene: TRBV3-1; d_gene: .; j_gene: TRBJ2-4; CDR3aa: CASSLRGGVRKNIQYF; CDR3nt: TGTGCCAGCAGCCTCCGTGGGGGAGTGCGCAAAAACATTCAGTACTTC
abundance: .; v_gene: TRBV10-3; d_gene: .; j_gene: TRBJ1-1; CDR3aa: CAISEYGPNTEAFF; CDR3nt: TGTGCCATCAGTGAGTACGGCCCGAACACTGAAGCTTTCTTT
abundance: few; v_gene: TRBV18; d_gene: .; j_gene: TRBJ2-1; CDR3aa: CASSATDEQFF; CDR3nt: TGTGCCAGCTCCGCGACAGATGAGCAGTTCTTC
abundance: many; v_gene: TRBV5-1; d_gene: TRBD2; j_gene: TRBJ2-1; CDR3aa: CASSKRLAEDHEQFF; CDR3nt: TGCGCCAGCAGCAAGAGACTAGCGGAAGACCATGAGCAGTTCTTC
abundance: few; v_gene: TRBV20-1; d_gene: .; j_gene: TRBJ2-1; CDR3aa: CSAGARRWGF; CDR3nt: TGCAGTGCTGGGGCCAGACGTTGGGGTTTC
abundance: many; v_gene: TRBV7-2; d_gene: .; j_gene: TRBJ2-1; CDR3aa: CASSLSKGVGNEQFF; CDR3nt: TGTGCCAGCAGCTTAAGTAAAGGGGTCGGCAATGAGCAGTTCTTC
abundance: many; v_gene: TRBV2; d_gene: TRBD1; j_gene: TRBJ2-7; CDR3aa: CATQTGTGIYEQYF; CDR3nt: TGTGCCACCCAAACCGGGACAGGGATATACGAGCAGTACTTC
abundance: many; v_gene: TRBV20-1; d_gene: .; j_gene: TRBJ1-2; CDR3aa: CSAPRREAGYTF; CDR3nt: TGCAGTGCCCCTAGGAGGGAGGCTGGCTACACCTTC
abundance: many; v_gene: TRBV2; d_gene: TRBD1; j_gene: TRBJ2-1; CDR3aa: CASSRRQGSSYNEQFF; CDR3nt: TGTGCCAGCAGTAGAAGACAGGGAAGCTCCTACAATGAGCAGTTCTTC
abundance: many; v_gene: TRBV25-1; d_gene: .; j_gene: TRBJ2-6; CDR3aa: CASSPDTGANVLTF; CDR3nt: TGTGCCAGCAGTCCAGACACTGGGGCCAACGTCCTGACTTTC
abundance: many; v_gene: TRBV3-1; d_gene: .; j_gene: TRBJ2-4; CDR3aa: CASSQDTRNIQYF; CDR3nt: TGTGCCAGCAGCCAAGATACGAGGAACATTCAGTACTTC
abundance: many; v_gene: TRBV5-1; d_gene: TRBD1; j_gene: TRBJ1-2; CDR3aa: CASSLAEGADGYTF; CDR3nt: TGCGCCAGCAGCTTGGCCGAGGGGGCCGACGGCTACACCTTC
abundance: many; v_gene: TRBV5-1; d_gene: .; j_gene: TRBJ1-4; CDR3aa: CASSFTGFGNEKLFF; CDR3nt: TGCGCCAGCAGCTTCACGGGCTTCGGTAATGAAAAACTGTTTTTT
abundance: many; v_gene: TRBV10-2; d_gene: .; j_gene: TRBJ2-2; CDR3aa: CASSESTGANTGELFF; CDR3nt: TGCGCCAGCAGTGAGTCGACGGGGGCGAACACCGGGGAGCTGTTTTTT
abundance: many; v_gene: TRBV12-3/TRBV12-4; d_gene: TRBD1; j_gene: TRBJ1-5; CDR3aa: CASTKGNRDRGGPQHF; CDR3nt: TGTGCCAGCACCAAGGGGAACCGGGACAGGGGAGGGCCCCAGCATTTT
abundance: .; v_gene: TRBV21-1; d_gene: .; j_gene: TRBJ1-6; CDR3aa: CASSKLGYSPLHF; CDR3nt: TGTGCCAGCAGCAAGTTGGGATATTCACCCCTCCACTTT
abundance: .; v_gene: TRBV7-9; d_gene: TRBD2; j_gene: TRBJ2-3; CDR3aa: CASSSASGGLDTQYF; CDR3nt: TGTGCCAGCAGCTCCGCTAGCGGGGGGCTAGATACGCAGTATTTT
abundance: .; v_gene: TRBV20-1; d_gene: .; j_gene: TRBJ2-3; CDR3aa: CSSVGHTDTQYF; CDR3nt: TGCAGCTCAGTGGGTCACACAGATACGCAGTATTTT
abundance: .; v_gene: TRBV12-3/TRBV12-4; d_gene: TRBD1; j_gene: TRBJ1-1; CDR3aa: CASSEGQGFRDTEAFF; CDR3nt: TGTGCCAGCAGTGAGGGACAGGGCTTCAGGGACACTGAAGCTTTCTTT
abundance: many; v_gene: TRBV27; d_gene: TRBD1; j_gene: TRBJ1-2; CDR3aa: CASSWTGQDGYTF; CDR3nt: TGTGCCAGCAGCTGGACAGGGCAAGATGGCTACACCTTC
abundance: few; v_gene: TRBV4-1; d_gene: .; j_gene: TRBJ2-4; CDR3aa: CASSAGKNIQYF; CDR3nt: TGCGCCAGCTCCGCGGGGAAAAACATTCAGTACTTC
abundance: few; v_gene: TRBV12-3/TRBV12-4; d_gene: .; j_gene: TRBJ2-7; CDR3aa: CASSFGALSYEQYF; CDR3nt: TGTGCCAGCAGCTTTGGGGCCTTATCCTACGAGCAGTACTTC
abundance: many; v_gene: TRBV5-5; d_gene: .; j_gene: TRBJ2-3; CDR3aa: CASSVSASETGWTQYF; CDR3nt: TGTGCCAGCAGCGTATCCGCTAGCGAAACGGGCTGGACGCAGTATTTT
abundance: many; v_gene: TRBV12-3/TRBV12-4; d_gene: .; j_gene: TRBJ2-5; CDR3aa: CASSLVRDKETQYF; CDR3nt: TGTGCCAGCAGTTTGGTCCGGGACAAAGAGACCCAGTACTTC
abundance: many; v_gene: TRBV19; d_gene: .; j_gene: TRBJ1-1; CDR3aa: CASSPYLGWANTEAFF; CDR3nt: TGTGCCAGTAGTCCTTACCTCGGTTGGGCCAACACTGAAGCTTTCTTT
abundance: many; v_gene: TRBV27; d_gene: TRBD1; j_gene: TRBJ1-5; CDR3aa: CASRTGVSNQPQHF; CDR3nt: TGTGCCAGCAGGACAGGGGTGAGCAATCAGCCCCAGCATTTT
abundance: many; v_gene: TRBV12-3/TRBV12-4; d_gene: .; j_gene: TRBJ2-2; CDR3aa: CASSSLLDRTTNTGELFF; CDR3nt: TGTGCCAGCAGTTCCCTCCTCGACAGGACAACGAACACCGGGGAGCTGTTTTTT
abundance: many; v_gene: TRBV20-1; d_gene: TRBD2; j_gene: TRBJ2-1; CDR3aa: CSAKEGTSGSSYNEQFF; CDR3nt: TGCAGTGCTAAGGAAGGGACTAGCGGAAGCTCCTACAATGAGCAGTTCTTC
abundance: many; v_gene: TRBV5-1; d_gene: .; j_gene: TRBJ1-1; CDR3aa: CASSFGGKDTEAFF; CDR3nt: TGCGCCAGCAGCTTTGGGGGGAAGGACACTGAAGCTTTCTTT
abundance: many; v_gene: TRBV5-1; d_gene: TRBD1; j_gene: TRBJ1-3; CDR3aa: CASATGTGGNTIYF; CDR3nt: TGCGCCAGCGCTACCGGGACAGGTGGAAACACCATATATTTT
abundance: many; v_gene: TRBV4-1; d_gene: TRBD2; j_gene: TRBJ2-7; CDR3aa: CASSQVAPSGGSSYEQYF; CDR3nt: TGCGCCAGCAGCCAAGTCGCACCTAGCGGGGGGAGCTCCTACGAGCAGTACTTC
abundance: many; v_gene: TRBV10-3; d_gene: .; j_gene: TRBJ1-5; CDR3aa: CAISEAQGRNQPQHF; CDR3nt: TGTGCCATCAGTGAGGCGCAGGGACGCAATCAGCCCCAGCATTTT
abundance: .; v_gene: TRBV6-1; d_gene: .; j_gene: TRBJ1-4; CDR3aa: CVSSAGATSTNEKLFF; CDR3nt: TGTGTCAGCAGTGCGGGGGCGACCTCAACTAATGAAAAACTGTTTTTT
abundance: .; v_gene: TRBV19; d_gene: TRBD2; j_gene: TRBJ2-3; CDR3aa: CASTLAGITDTQYF; CDR3nt: TGTGCCAGTACCTTAGCGGGGATCACAGATACGCAGTATTTT
abundance: many; v_gene: TRBV12-3/TRBV12-4; d_gene: .; j_gene: TRBJ2-5; CDR3aa: CASSFGGAGETQYF; CDR3nt: TGTGCCAGCAGCTTCGGTGGGGCCGGGGAGACCCAGTACTTC
abundance: many; v_gene: TRBV29-1; d_gene: .; j_gene: TRBJ2-7; CDR3aa: CSVRAPEGPYEQYF; CDR3nt: TGCAGCGTTAGAGCACCCGAGGGACCCTACGAGCAGTACTTC
abundance: many; v_gene: TRBV20-1; d_gene: .; j_gene: TRBJ2-5; CDR3aa: CSVIAEETQYF; CDR3nt: TGCAGTGTTATAGCCGAAGAGACCCAGTACTTC
abundance: many; v_gene: TRBV30; d_gene: .; j_gene: TRBJ2-3; CDR3aa: CAWSGRGGGTDTQYF; CDR3nt: TGTGCCTGGAGTGGGCGAGGGGGGGGCACAGATACGCAGTATTTT
abundance: many; v_gene: TRBV15; d_gene: TRBD2; j_gene: TRBJ2-7; CDR3aa: CATSTKLAGVYEQYF; CDR3nt: TGTGCCACCAGCACCAAGCTAGCGGGAGTCTACGAGCAGTACTTC
abundance: many; v_gene: TRBV20-1; d_gene: TRBD2; j_gene: TRBJ2-5; CDR3aa: CSARDRKREISETQYF; CDR3nt: TGCAGTGCTAGAGATCGGAAGCGGGAGATTTCAGAGACCCAGTACTTC
abundance: .; v_gene: TRBV20-1; d_gene: .; j_gene: TRBJ1-1; CDR3aa: CSASQGLTEAFF; CDR3nt: TGCAGTGCTAGTCAGGGGTTGACTGAAGCTTTCTTT
abundance: many; v_gene: TRBV6-1; d_gene: TRBD2; j_gene: TRBJ2-5; CDR3aa: CASSRAETSATETQYF; CDR3nt: TGTGCCAGCAGCAGAGCCGAGACTAGCGCTACAGAGACCCAGTACTTC
abundance: .; v_gene: TRBV20-1; d_gene: TRBD2; j_gene: TRBJ2-2; CDR3aa: CSAKPRNGRADTGELFF; CDR3nt: TGCAGTGCTAAGCCCCGTAACGGGAGGGCCGACACCGGGGAGCTGTTTTTT